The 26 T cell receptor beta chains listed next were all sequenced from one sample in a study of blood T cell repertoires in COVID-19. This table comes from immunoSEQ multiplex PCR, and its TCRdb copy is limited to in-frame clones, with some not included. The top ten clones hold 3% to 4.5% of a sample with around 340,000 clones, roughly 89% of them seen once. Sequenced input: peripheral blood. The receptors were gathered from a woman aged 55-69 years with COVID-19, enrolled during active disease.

The CDR3 DNA is TGTGCCAGCAGTTCTCCCTACAGGGGTAACTACAATGAGCAGTTCTTC. Amino acid sequence: CASSSPYRGNYNEQFF. This chain uses TRBV6-5 with TRBJ2-1, with 7 bases fitting TRBD1. CDR3 length: 16 residues. CDR1 is MNHEY, CDR2 SVGAGI, per germline. V shed 4 bases and J 3 bases; nucleotides not matched to a gene: 9.

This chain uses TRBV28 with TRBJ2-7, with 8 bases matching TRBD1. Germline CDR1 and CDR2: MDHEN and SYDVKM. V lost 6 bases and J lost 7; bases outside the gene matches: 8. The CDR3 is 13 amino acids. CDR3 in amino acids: CASSPDREWEQYF. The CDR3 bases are TGTGCCAGCAGCCCGGACAGGGAGTGGGAGCAGTACTTC.

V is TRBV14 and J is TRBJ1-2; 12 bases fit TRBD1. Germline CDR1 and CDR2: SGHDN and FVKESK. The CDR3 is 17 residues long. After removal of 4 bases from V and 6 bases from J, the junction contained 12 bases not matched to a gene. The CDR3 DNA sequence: TGTGCCAGCAGCCTTCGTCTCCCGGGACAGGGGGCGGATGGCTACACCTTC. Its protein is CASSLRLPGQGADGYTF.

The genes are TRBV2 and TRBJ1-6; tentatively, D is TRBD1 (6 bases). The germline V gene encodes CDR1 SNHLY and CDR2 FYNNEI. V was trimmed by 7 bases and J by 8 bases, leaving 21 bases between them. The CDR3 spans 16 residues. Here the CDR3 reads CASTLGGGRTDSPLHF. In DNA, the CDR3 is TGTGCCAGCACCCTCGGCGGGGGGCGCACGGATTCACCCCTCCACTTT.

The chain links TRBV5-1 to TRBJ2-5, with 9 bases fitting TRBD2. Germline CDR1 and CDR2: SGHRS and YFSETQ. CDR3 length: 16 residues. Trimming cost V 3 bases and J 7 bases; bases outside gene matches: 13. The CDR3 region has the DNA TGCGCCAGCAGCTCGCTTAGCGGGGGAAGGGAATGGACCCAGTACTTC. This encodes CASSSLSGGREWTQYF.

CDR3 sequence reads: CASRDLGSGNTIYF. CDR3 DNA sequence: TGTGCCAGCCGGGATCTAGGATCCGGAAACACCATATATTTT. The chain is built from TRBV19 and TRBJ1-3; D gene unclear. Deletions cut 9 bases from V and 4 bases from J, with 16 bases between. The length of the CDR3 is 14 residues. Germline V gene lookup returns CDR1 LNHDA and CDR2 SQIVND (reference sequence).

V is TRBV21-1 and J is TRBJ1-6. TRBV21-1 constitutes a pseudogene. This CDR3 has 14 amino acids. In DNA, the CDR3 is TGTGCCAGCAGCACCAGAAGGAGTTGGACACCCCTCCACTTT. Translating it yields CASSTRRSWTPLHF.

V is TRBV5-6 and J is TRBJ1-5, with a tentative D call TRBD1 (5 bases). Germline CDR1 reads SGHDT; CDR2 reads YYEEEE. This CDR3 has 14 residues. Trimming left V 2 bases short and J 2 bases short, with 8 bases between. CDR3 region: CASSFQGGNQPQHF. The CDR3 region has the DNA TGTGCCAGCAGCTTTCAAGGGGGCAATCAGCCCCAGCATTTT.

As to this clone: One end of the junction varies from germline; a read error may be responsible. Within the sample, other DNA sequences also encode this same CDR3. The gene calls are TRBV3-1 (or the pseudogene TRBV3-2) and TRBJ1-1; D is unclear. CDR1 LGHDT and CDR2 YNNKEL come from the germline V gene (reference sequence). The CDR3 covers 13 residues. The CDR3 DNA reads TGTGCCAGCAGTCAAGAATTCCCCCGGGAGGCTTTCTTT. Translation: CASSQEFPREAFF.

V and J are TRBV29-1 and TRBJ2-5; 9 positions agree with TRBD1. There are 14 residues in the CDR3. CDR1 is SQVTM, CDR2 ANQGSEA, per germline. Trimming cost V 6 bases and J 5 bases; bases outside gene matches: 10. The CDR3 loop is CSVSPGQGVETQYF. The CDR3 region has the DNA TGCAGCGTGTCACCGGGACAGGGAGTGGAGACCCAGTACTTC.

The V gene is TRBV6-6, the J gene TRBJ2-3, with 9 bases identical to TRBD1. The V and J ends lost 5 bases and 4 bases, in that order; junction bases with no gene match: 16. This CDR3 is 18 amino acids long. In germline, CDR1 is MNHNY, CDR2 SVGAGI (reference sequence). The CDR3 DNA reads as TGTGCCAGCAGTCAGTATACAGGGGGCTCTTGGGGCGCAGATACGCAGTATTTT. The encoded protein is CASSQYTGGSWGADTQYF.

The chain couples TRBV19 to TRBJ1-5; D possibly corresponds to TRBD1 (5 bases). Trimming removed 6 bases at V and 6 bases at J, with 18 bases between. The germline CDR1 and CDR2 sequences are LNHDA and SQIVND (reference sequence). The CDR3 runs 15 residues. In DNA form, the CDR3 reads TGTGCCAGTAGCCGTTTGGGAGGGGCAGGTCAGCCCCAGCATTTT. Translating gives CASSRLGGAGQPQHF.

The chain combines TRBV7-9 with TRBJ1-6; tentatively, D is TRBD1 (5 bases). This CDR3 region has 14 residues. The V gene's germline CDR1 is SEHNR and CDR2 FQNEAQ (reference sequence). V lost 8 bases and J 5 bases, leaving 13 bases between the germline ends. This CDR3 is CASGNTGNNSPLHF. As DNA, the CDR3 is TGTGCCAGCGGCAACACAGGAAATAATTCACCCCTCCACTTT.

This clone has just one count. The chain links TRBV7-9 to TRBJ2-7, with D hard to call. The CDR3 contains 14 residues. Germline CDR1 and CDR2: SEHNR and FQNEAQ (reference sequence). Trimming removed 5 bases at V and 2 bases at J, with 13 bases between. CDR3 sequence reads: CASSLTGLTYEQYF. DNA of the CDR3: TGTGCCAGCAGCCTTACTGGGCTAACCTACGAGCAGTACTTC.

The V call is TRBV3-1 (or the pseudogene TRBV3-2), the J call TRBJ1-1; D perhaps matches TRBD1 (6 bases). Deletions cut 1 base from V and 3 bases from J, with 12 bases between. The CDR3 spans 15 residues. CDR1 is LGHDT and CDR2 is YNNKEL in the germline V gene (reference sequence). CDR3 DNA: TGTGCCAGCAGCCAAGGTAGGACAGCATACACTGAAGCTTTCTTT. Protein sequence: CASSQGRTAYTEAFF.

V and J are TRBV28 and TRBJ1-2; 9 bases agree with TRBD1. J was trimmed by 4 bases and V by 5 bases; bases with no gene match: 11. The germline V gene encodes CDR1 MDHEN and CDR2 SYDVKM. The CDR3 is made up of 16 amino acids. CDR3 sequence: CASSPPGQGVSYGYTF. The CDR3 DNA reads TGTGCCAGCAGTCCCCCGGGACAGGGTGTGAGCTATGGCTACACCTTC.

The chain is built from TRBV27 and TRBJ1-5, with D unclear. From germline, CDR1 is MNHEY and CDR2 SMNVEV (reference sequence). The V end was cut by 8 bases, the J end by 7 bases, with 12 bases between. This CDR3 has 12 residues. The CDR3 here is CASRGNGQPQHF. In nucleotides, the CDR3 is TGTGCCAGCCGGGGTAACGGACAGCCCCAGCATTTT.

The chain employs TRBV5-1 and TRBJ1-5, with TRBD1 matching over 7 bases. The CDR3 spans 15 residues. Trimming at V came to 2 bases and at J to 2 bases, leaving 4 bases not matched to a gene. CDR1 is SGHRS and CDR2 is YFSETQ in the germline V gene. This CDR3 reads CASSLQGMGNQPQHF. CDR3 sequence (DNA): TGCGCCAGCAGCTTACAGGGGATGGGCAATCAGCCCCAGCATTTT.

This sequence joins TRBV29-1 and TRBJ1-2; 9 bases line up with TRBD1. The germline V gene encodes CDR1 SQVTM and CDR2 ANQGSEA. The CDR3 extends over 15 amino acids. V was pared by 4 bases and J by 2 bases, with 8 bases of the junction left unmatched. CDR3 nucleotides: TGCAGCGTTGGCGGCACGGGACAGGGAAACTATGGCTACACCTTC. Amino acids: CSVGGTGQGNYGYTF.

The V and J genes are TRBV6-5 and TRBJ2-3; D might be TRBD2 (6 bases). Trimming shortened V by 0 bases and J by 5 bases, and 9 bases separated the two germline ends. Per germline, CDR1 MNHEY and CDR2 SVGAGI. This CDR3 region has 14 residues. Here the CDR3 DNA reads TGTGCCAGCAGTTACTCCCGGAGGGGAGATACGCAGTATTTT. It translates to CASSYSRRGDTQYF.

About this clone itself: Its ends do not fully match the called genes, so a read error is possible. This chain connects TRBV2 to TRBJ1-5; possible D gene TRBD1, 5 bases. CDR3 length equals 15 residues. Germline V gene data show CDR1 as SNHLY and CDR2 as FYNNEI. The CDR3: CASSEGTDSNQPQHF. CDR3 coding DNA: TGTGCCAGCAGCGAAGGGACGGACTCCAATCAGCCCCAGCATTTT.

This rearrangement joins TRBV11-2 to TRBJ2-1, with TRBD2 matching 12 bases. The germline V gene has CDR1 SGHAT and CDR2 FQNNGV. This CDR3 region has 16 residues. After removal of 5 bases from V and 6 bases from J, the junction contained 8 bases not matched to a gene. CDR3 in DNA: TGTGCCAGCAGCCCCCGACTAGCGGGGGTTGTCAATGAGCAGTTCTTC. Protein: CASSPRLAGVVNEQFF. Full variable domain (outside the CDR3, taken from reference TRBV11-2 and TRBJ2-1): EAGVAQSPRYKIIEKRQSVAFWCNPISGHATLYWYQQILGQGPKLLIQFQNNGVVDDSQLPKDRFSAERLKGVDSTLKIQPAKLEDSAVYLCASSPRLAGVVNEQFFGPGTRLTVL.

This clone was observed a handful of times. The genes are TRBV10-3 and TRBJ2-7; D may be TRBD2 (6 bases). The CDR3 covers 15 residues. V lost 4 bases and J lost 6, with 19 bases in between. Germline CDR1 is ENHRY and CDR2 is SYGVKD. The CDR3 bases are TGTGCCATCAGTGGGGATAGCGGTGGTTTCCTCGAGCAGTACTTC. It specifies CAISGDSGGFLEQYF.

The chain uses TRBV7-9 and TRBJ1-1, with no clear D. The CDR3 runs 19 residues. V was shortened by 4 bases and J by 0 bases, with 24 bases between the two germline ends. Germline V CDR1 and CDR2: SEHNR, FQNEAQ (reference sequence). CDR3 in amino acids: CASSSDFNVKRGLNTEAFF. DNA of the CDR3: TGTGCCAGCAGCTCGGATTTTAACGTCAAGCGAGGCCTGAACACTGAAGCTTTCTTT.

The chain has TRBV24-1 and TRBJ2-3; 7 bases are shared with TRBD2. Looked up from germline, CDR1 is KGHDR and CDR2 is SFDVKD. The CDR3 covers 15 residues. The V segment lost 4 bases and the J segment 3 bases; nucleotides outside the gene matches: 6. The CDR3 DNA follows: TGTGCCACCAGTGAGGATCGGGGACTAACAGATACGCAGTATTTT. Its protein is CATSEDRGLTDTQYF.

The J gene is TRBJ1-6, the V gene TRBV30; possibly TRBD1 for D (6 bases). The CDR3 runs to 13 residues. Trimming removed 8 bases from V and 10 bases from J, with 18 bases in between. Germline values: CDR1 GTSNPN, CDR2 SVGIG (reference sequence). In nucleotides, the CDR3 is TGTGCCCTCGGGGCCTCCCAGGGGTCACCCCTCCACTTT. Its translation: CALGASQGSPLHF.